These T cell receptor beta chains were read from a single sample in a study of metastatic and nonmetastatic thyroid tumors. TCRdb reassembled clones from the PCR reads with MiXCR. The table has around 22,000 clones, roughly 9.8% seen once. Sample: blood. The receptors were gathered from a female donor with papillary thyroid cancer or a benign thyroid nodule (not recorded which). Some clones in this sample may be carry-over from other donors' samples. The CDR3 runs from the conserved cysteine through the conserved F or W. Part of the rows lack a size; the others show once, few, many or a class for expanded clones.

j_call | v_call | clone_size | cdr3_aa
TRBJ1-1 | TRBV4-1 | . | CASKGTFLTEAFF
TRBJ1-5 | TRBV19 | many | CASSMTGWISNQPQHF
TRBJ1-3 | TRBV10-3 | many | CAISEGGQGIAGNTIYF
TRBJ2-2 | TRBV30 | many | CAWSSGSMTGELFF
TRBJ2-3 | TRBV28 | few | CASKTSGSTDTQYF
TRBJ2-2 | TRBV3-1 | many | CASSQEGVRPNTGELFF
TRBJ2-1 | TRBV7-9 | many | CASSSDSLEQFF
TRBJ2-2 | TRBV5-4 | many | CASSFGAGGNTGELFF
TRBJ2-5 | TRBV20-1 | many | CSAIAGVGETQYF
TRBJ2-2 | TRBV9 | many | CASSAGLEQTGELFF
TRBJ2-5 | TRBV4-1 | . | CASSQLSSGWETQYF
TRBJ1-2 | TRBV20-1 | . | CSARLPDGYTF
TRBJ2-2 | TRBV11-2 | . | CASSLGRWGARIRPNTGELFF
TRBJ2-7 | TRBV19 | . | CASSTTGVEQYF
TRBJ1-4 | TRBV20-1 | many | CSASLNEKLFF